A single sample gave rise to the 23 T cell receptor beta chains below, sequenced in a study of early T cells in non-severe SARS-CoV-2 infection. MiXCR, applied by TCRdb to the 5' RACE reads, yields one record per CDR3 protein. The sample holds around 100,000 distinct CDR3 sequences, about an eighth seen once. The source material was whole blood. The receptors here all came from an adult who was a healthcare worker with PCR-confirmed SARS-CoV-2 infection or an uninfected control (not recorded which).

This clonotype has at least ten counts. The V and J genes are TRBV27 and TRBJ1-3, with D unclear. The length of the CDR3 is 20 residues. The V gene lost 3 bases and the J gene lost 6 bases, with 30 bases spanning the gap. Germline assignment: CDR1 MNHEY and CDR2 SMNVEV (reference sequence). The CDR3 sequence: CASSFHPPDGRFGRENTIYF. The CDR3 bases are TGTGCCAGCAGTTTTCATCCCCCGGACGGCCGATTTGGAAGGGAAAACACCATATATTTT.

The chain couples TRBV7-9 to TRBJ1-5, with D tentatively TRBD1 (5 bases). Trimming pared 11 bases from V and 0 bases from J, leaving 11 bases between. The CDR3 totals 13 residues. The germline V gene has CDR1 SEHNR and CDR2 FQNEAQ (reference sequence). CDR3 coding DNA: TGTGCCGTGGCGGGGGATAGCAATCAGCCCCAGCATTTT. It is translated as CAVAGDSNQPQHF.

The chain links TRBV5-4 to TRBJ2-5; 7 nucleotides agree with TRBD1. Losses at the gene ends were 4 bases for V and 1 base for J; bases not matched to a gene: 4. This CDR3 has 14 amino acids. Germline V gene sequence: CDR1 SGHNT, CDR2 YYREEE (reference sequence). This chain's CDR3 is CASSEGTAQETQYF. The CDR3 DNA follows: TGTGCCAGCAGCGAAGGGACAGCCCAAGAGACCCAGTACTTC.

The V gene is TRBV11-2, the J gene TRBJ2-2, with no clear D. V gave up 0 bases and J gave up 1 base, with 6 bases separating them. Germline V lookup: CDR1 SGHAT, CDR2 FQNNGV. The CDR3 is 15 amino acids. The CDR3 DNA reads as TGTGCCAGCAGCTTAGAGCCGGGGAACACCGGGGAGCTGTTTTTT. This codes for CASSLEPGNTGELFF.

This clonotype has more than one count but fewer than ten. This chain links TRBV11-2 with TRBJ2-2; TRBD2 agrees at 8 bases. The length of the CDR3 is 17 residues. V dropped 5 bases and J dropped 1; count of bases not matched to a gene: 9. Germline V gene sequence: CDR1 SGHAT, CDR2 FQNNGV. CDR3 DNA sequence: TGTGCCAGCAGCCTAAGAGCGGGAGCGGGGAACACCGGGGAGCTGTTTTTT. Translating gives CASSLRAGAGNTGELFF. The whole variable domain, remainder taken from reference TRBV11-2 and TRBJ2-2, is EAGVAQSPRYKIIEKRQSVAFWCNPISGHATLYWYQQILGQGPKLLIQFQNNGVVDDSQLPKDRFSAERLKGVDSTLKIQPAKLEDSAVYLCASSLRAGAGNTGELFFGEGSRLTVL.

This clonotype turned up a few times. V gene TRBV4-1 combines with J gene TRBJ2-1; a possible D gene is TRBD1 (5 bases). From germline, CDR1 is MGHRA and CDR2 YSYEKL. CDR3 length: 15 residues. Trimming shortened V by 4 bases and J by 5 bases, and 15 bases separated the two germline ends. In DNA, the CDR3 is TGCGCCAGCAGCCTGGACACCCGGGCACACAATGAGCAGTTCTTC. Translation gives CASSLDTRAHNEQFF.

Written as DNA, the CDR3 is TGTGCCAGCAGCCCTCCCAGACTAGTTTCTTCCGAGACCCAGTACTTC. Residues: CASSPPRLVSSETQYF. The chain joins TRBV7-8 to TRBJ2-5; a weak D match, TRBD2 (6 bases). Germline V CDR1 and CDR2: SGHVS, FQNEAQ. V lost 5 bases and J lost 5, with 21 bases in between. The CDR3 spans 16 residues. Full variable domain (remainder filled in from reference TRBV7-8 and TRBJ2-5): GAGVSQSPRYKVAKRGQDVALRCDPISGHVSLFWYQQALGQGPEFLTYFQNEAQLDKSGLPSDRFFAERPEGSVSTLKIQRTQQEDSAVYLCASSPPRLVSSETQYFGPGTRLLVL.

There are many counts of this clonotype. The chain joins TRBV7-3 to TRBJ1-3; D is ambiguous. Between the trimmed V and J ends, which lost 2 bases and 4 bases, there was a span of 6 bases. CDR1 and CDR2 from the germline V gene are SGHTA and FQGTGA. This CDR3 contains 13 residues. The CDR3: CASSLDQGNTIYF. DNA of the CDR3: TGTGCCAGCAGCTTAGACCAGGGAAACACCATATATTTT.

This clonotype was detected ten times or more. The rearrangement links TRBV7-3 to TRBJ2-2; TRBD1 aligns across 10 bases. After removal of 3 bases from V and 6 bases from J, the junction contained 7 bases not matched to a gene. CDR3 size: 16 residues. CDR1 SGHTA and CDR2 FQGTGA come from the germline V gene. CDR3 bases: TGTGCCAGCAGCTTGCGGGACAGGGGAGGCGCCGGGGAGCTGTTTTTT. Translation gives CASSLRDRGGAGELFF.

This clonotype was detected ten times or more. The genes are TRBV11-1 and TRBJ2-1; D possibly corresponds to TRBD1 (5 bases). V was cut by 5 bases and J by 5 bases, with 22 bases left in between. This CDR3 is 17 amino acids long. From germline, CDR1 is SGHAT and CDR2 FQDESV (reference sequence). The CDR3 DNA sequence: TGTGCCAGCAGCCCCTGGTGGCGACAGTTTTTGAACAATGAGCAGTTCTTC. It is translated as CASSPWWRQFLNNEQFF.

CDR3 in DNA: TGCGCCAGCAGCCAACCCCGGGGGCCGGGGACTGAAGCTTTCTTT. Amino acids: CASSQPRGPGTEAFF. The chain combines TRBV4-1 with TRBJ1-1; possibly TRBD1 for D (6 bases). The V end lost 2 bases, the J end lost 5 bases, and 15 bases lay between the germline ends. This CDR3 spans 15 amino acids. The germline CDR1 and CDR2 sequences are MGHRA and YSYEKL.

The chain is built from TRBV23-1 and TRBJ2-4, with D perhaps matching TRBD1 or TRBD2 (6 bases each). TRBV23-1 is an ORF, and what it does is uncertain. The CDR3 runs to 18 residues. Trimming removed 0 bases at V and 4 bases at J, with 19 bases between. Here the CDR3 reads CASSQSPGPPGAKNIQYF. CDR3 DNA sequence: TGCGCCAGCAGTCAATCGCCGGGGCCCCCGGGGGCTAAAAACATTCAGTACTTC.

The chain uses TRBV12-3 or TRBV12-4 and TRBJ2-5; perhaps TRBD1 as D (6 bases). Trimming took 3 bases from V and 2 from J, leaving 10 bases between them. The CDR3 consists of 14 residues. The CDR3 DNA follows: TGTGCCAGCAGTTTTTACAGGGCGCAAGAGACCCAGTACTTC. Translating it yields CASSFYRAQETQYF.

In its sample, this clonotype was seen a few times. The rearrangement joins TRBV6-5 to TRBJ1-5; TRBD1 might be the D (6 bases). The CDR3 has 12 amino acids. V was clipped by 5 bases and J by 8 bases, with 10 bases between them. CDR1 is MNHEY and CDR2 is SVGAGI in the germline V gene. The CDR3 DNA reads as TGTGCCAGCAGTGCACAGGGAAAGCCCCAGCATTTT. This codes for CASSAQGKPQHF.

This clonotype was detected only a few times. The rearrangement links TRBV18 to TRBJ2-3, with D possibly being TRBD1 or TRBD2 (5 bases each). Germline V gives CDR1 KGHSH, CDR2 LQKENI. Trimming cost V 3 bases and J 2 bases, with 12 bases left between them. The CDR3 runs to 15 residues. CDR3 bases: TGTGCCAGCTCACCCGGGACGGTCAACACAGATACGCAGTATTTT. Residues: CASSPGTVNTDTQYF.

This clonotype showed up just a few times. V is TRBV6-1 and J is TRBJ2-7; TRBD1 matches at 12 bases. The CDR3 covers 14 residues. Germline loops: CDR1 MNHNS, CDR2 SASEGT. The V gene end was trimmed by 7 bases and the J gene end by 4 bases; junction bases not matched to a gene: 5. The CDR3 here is CASKLGQGAYEQYF. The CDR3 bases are TGTGCCAGCAAATTGGGACAGGGGGCATACGAGCAGTACTTC.

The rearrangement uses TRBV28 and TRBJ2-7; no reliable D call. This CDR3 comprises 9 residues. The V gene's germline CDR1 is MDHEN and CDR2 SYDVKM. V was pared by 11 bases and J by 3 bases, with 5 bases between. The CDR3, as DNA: TGTGCCGGAGACTACGAGCAGTACTTC. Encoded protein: CAGDYEQYF.

The CDR3 sequence: CASSTLVLTDGYTF. The CDR3, as DNA: TGTGCCAGTAGTACCTTGGTCCTGACGGATGGCTACACCTTC. The chain combines TRBV19 with TRBJ1-2, with D uncertain. CDR3 size: 14 residues. Germline V CDR1 and CDR2: LNHDA, SQIVND (reference sequence). Trimming left V 4 bases short and J 6 bases short, with 15 bases between.

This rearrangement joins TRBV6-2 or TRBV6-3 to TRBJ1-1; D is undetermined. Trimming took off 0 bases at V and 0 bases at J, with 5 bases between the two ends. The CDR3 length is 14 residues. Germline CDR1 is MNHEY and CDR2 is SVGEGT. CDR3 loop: CASSYSNMNTEAFF. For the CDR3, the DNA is TGTGCCAGCAGTTACTCGAACATGAACACTGAAGCTTTCTTT.

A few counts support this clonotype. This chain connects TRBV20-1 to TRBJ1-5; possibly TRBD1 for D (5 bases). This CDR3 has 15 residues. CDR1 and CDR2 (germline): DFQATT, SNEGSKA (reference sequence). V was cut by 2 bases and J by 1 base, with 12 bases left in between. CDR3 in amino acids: CSARPSSGSNQPQHF. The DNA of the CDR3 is TGCAGTGCTAGACCCTCCTCAGGGAGCAATCAGCCCCAGCATTTT.

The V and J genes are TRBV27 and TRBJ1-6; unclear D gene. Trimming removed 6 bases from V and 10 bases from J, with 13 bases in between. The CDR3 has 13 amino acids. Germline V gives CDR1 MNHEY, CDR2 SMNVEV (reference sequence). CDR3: CASRRVLGSPLHF. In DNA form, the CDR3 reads TGTGCCAGCAGGCGAGTCCTGGGGTCACCCCTCCACTTT.

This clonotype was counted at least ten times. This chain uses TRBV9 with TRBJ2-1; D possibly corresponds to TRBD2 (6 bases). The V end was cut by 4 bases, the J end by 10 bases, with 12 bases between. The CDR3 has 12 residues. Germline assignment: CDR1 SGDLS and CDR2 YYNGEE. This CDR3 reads CASSPPGEEQFF. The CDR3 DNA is TGTGCCAGCAGCCCGCCGGGAGAGGAGCAGTTCTTC.

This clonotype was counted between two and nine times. CDR3 sequence reads: CSGRLGGSHEQFF. In DNA, the CDR3 is TGCAGCGGCCGACTTGGGGGTAGCCATGAGCAGTTCTTC. This sequence joins TRBV29-1 and TRBJ2-1, with D perhaps TRBD1 or TRBD2 (5 bases each). The CDR3 runs 13 residues. Germline V gene data show CDR1 as SQVTM and CDR2 as ANQGSEA. V lost 7 bases to trimming and J lost 8 bases, with 18 bases between them.